This T cell receptor beta chain appears in the sequencing data of a study of blood T cell repertoires in COVID-19. V was pared by 7 bases and J by 3 bases, with 11 bases between. The length of the CDR3 is 13 residues. Germline values: CDR1 KGHDR, CDR2 SFDVKD. This table comes from immunoSEQ multiplex PCR, and its TCRdb copy is limited to in-frame clones, with some not included. The sample records 150,000 to 200,000 clones, roughly 80% being singletons. This clone was seen a handful of times. This chain connects TRBV24-1 to TRBJ2-5; maybe TRBD2 (6 bases). The sample comprised peripheral blood. The TCR was taken from a woman in her seventies with COVID-19, enrolled during active disease. In DNA form, the CDR3 reads TGTGCCACCAGCTTAGGAGGGGAAGAGACCCAGTACTTC. Amino acid sequence: CATSLGGEETQYF.